These 27 T cell receptor beta chains were sequenced from one sample in a study of somatic mutations in cytotoxic T cells in rheumatoid arthritis (dated by TCRdb to the late 2010s). Library preparation employed the immunoSEQ multiplex PCR assay. Drawn from immuneACCESS, this table holds only the in-frame rearrangements with V and J called that TCRdb kept. Clones are partly lost; checked studies trace under half to an unresolved V gene and leave the rest unexplained. The sample has 20,000 to 25,000 clones on record, about four fifths of them singletons. Of the sample, about 10% falls within the top ten clones. Sequences were obtained from CD8+ T cells sorted from blood. These receptors originate from an adult with rheumatoid arthritis.

The chain links TRBV29-1 to TRBJ1-5, with a tentative D call TRBD1 (6 bases). Germline V lookup: CDR1 SQVTM, CDR2 ANQGSEA. The CDR3 covers 14 residues. The germline V and J ends were trimmed by 4 bases and 6 bases, with 16 bases remaining between them. DNA for the CDR3: TGCAGCGTTGTGGGGAGGGGGGAGGGTCAGCCCCAGCATTTT. It codes for CSVVGRGEGQPQHF.

This chain connects TRBV30 to TRBJ2-1; D is unclear. Germline V gene lookup returns CDR1 GTSNPN and CDR2 SVGIG (reference sequence). The CDR3 consists of 13 residues. Trimming took 1 base from V and 7 from J, leaving 11 bases between them. The CDR3 bases are TGTGCCTGGAGTGCGTGGCGGCATAATGAGCAGTTCTTC. It yields the protein CAWSAWRHNEQFF.

The rearrangement links TRBV7-9 to TRBJ2-2; tentative D call: TRBD2 (5 bases). The CDR3 consists of 15 residues. Germline loops: CDR1 SEHNR, CDR2 FQNEAQ (reference sequence). V lost 6 bases and J lost 6, with 17 bases in between. The CDR3 sequence: CASSTGLPIAGELFF. Here the CDR3 DNA reads TGTGCCAGCAGTACTGGACTTCCAATCGCCGGGGAGCTGTTTTTT.

This clone has just one count. The chain combines TRBV18 with TRBJ2-5; D remains ambiguous. The length of the CDR3 is 15 residues. The germline V gene encodes CDR1 KGHSH and CDR2 LQKENI. Trimming pared 1 base from V and 2 bases from J, leaving 11 bases between. This chain's CDR3 is CASSPRDSGQETQYF. The DNA of the CDR3 is TGTGCCAGCTCACCACGCGACTCTGGACAAGAGACCCAGTACTTC.

The chain uses TRBV27 and TRBJ2-1; perhaps D is TRBD1 or TRBD2 (6 bases each). Germline assignment: CDR1 MNHEY and CDR2 SMNVEV (reference sequence). Trimming took off 2 bases at V and 4 bases at J, with 18 bases between the two ends. This CDR3 is 17 amino acids long. The CDR3 protein is CASSLIGFGGVYNEQFF. CDR3 nucleotide sequence: TGTGCCAGCAGTTTAATAGGGTTCGGGGGCGTTTACAATGAGCAGTTCTTC.

The V call is TRBV7-3, the J call TRBJ1-6, with D unresolved. The CDR3 totals 15 residues. In germline, CDR1 is SGHTA, CDR2 FQGTGA. Trimming left V 1 base short and J 5 bases short, with 9 bases between. The CDR3 DNA reads as TGTGCCAGCAGCTTAAGCTCCGGGCATAATTCACCCCTCCACTTT. Its protein product is CASSLSSGHNSPLHF.

The gene calls are TRBV12-5 and TRBJ2-7, with 10 bases matching TRBD1. The ends lost 5 bases at V and 0 bases at J; junction bases unmatched: 4. The germline CDR1 and CDR2 sequences are LGHNT and FRNRAP. This CDR3 has 15 amino acids. CDR3 sequence (DNA): TGTGCTAGTGGTACCGGGACAGGGGTCTCCTACGAGCAGTACTTC. Its translation: CASGTGTGVSYEQYF. Combining the CDR3 with reference TRBV12-5 and TRBJ2-7 gives the whole variable domain DARVTQTPRHKVTEMGQEVTMRCQPILGHNTVFWYRQTMMQGLELLAYFRNRAPLDDSGMPKDRFSAEMPDATLATLKIQPSEPRDSAVYFCASGTGTGVSYEQYFGPGTRLTVT.

The V gene is TRBV10-1, the J gene TRBJ2-7; the D gene is possibly TRBD1 (7 bases). From germline, CDR1 is WNHNN and CDR2 SYGVQD (reference sequence). With 8 bases removed from V and 2 bases from J, the gap between germline ends came to 13 bases. The CDR3 consists of 13 residues. DNA of the CDR3: TGCGCCAGCGGACCAGGGGGGACCTACGAGCAGTACTTC. As protein: CASGPGGTYEQYF.

The V call is TRBV7-8, the J call TRBJ1-4, with D perhaps TRBD1 (5 bases). The CDR3 has 14 amino acids. V was trimmed by 6 bases and J by 10 bases, leaving 18 bases between them. CDR1 SGHVS and CDR2 FQNEAQ come from the germline V gene. CDR3 bases: TGTGCCAGCAGTTGGGGGGGGGATCTGGGAAAACTGTTTTTT. Its protein is CASSWGGDLGKLFF.

The chain joins TRBV5-4 to TRBJ2-1; D gene uncertain. The CDR3 loop spans 13 amino acids. Trimming took off 4 bases at V and 2 bases at J, with 7 bases between the two ends. Germline CDR1 SGHNT, CDR2 YYREEE (reference sequence). The CDR3 DNA follows: TGTGCCAGCAGCCCCCAGACCTACAATGAGCAGTTCTTC. It encodes CASSPQTYNEQFF.

This chain joins TRBV15 and TRBJ2-1, with no clear D. Germline lookup yields CDR1 LNHNV and CDR2 YYDKDF (reference sequence). Trimming pared 3 bases from V and 0 bases from J, leaving 9 bases between. The CDR3 is 15 residues long. In DNA form, the CDR3 reads TGTGCCACCAGCAGCCATCGAAGCTCCTACAATGAGCAGTTCTTC. The encoded protein is CATSSHRSSYNEQFF.

The gene calls are TRBV2 and TRBJ1-4; tentative D call: TRBD1 (5 bases). Germline V gene sequence: CDR1 SNHLY, CDR2 FYNNEI. This CDR3 is 15 amino acids long. Trimming left V 5 bases short and J 8 bases short, with 18 bases between. The DNA of the CDR3 is TGTGCCAGCAGTACGTCCGGAGGGGAGGGAGAAAAACTGTTTTTT. As protein: CASSTSGGEGEKLFF.

J is TRBJ2-3 and V is TRBV4-2, with D possibly being TRBD2 (7 bases). The V gene lost 4 bases and the J gene lost 2 bases, with 19 bases spanning the gap. Germline V lookup: CDR1 LGHNA, CDR2 YNFKEQ. The CDR3 contains 17 residues. The CDR3 region has the DNA TGTGCCAGCAGCCTTGGTTCGGGGGGCCAACACACAGATACGCAGTATTTT. This sequence encodes CASSLGSGGQHTDTQYF.

This clone was counted a single time. The CDR3 region is CSVRKGESEQFF. The CDR3 nucleotides are TGCAGCGTTCGTAAAGGAGAGAGTGAGCAGTTCTTC. The chain recombines TRBV29-1 with TRBJ2-1; the D is unclear. Germline V gene lookup returns CDR1 SQVTM and CDR2 ANQGSEA. This CDR3 is 12 amino acids long. V lost 5 bases and J lost 9, with 14 bases in between.

This chain uses TRBV7-8 with TRBJ1-1; 8 positions agree with TRBD1. Unmatched junction bases numbered 10, after V lost 8 bases and J lost 5 bases. The CDR3 runs 14 residues. Germline values: CDR1 SGHVS, CDR2 FQNEAQ. The CDR3 bases are TGTGCCAGCGCACAGGGGGAAAGGCGAACTGAAGCTTTCTTT. As protein: CASAQGERRTEAFF.

V and J are TRBV6-9 and TRBJ2-7; D could derive from TRBD1 or TRBD2 (7 bases each). V was pared by 1 base and J by 4 bases, with 14 bases between. CDR1 MNHGY and CDR2 SVAAGI come from the germline V gene. The CDR3 has 15 residues. In DNA form, the CDR3 reads TGTGCCAGCAGTTATTGGGGAGGGGGCTTGTACGAGCAGTACTTC. This encodes CASSYWGGGLYEQYF.

The genes are TRBV5-1 and TRBJ2-2, with 8 bases fitting TRBD2. Germline CDR1 SGHRS, CDR2 YFSETQ. V lost 3 bases to trimming and J lost 2 bases; unmatched junction nucleotides: 3. CDR3 size: 15 residues. CDR3 DNA sequence: TGCGCCAGCAGCTCTCGGGGGGGAAACACCGGGGAGCTGTTTTTT. This gives the protein CASSSRGGNTGELFF. The full variable domain, rest sourced from reference TRBV5-1 and TRBJ2-2, is KAGVTQTPRYLIKTRGQQVTLSCSPISGHRSVSWYQQTPGQGLQFLFEYFSETQRNKGNFPGRFSGRQFSNSRSEMNVSTLELGDSALYLCASSSRGGNTGELFFGEGSRLTVL.

The J gene is TRBJ2-1, the V gene TRBV27; unclear D gene. CDR3 length equals 12 residues. From germline, CDR1 is MNHEY and CDR2 SMNVEV (reference sequence). Trimming shortened V by 7 bases and J by 3 bases, and 7 bases separated the two germline ends. The CDR3 DNA reads TGTGCCAGCATGGGCGGCTACAATGAGCAGTTCTTC. Protein: CASMGGYNEQFF.

The chain recombines TRBV7-9 with TRBJ2-7; 7 bases are a match to TRBD1. The length of the CDR3 is 15 residues. V lost 5 bases, J lost 0 bases, and 7 bases stayed unmatched. The germline CDR1 and CDR2 sequences are SEHNR and FQNEAQ (reference sequence). The CDR3 protein is CASSPIQGYSYEQYF. For the CDR3, the DNA is TGTGCCAGCAGCCCTATACAGGGGTACTCCTACGAGCAGTACTTC.

In nucleotides, the CDR3 is TGTGCCAGCAGTTTATATGGACAGGGGCCGCATGGCTACACCTTC. Its protein product is CASSLYGQGPHGYTF. J is TRBJ1-2 and V is TRBV2; 9 bases match TRBD1. J was trimmed by 6 bases and V by 5 bases; bases with no gene match: 10. The CDR3 is 15 residues long. CDR1 SNHLY and CDR2 FYNNEI come from the germline V gene.

CDR3 DNA: TGTGCCAGCAGTTACTCGAACCTTAGGGATGAGCAGTTCTTC. Translating gives CASSYSNLRDEQFF. The chain recombines TRBV6-5 with TRBJ2-1; D unresolved. Trimming removed 0 bases at V and 8 bases at J, with 11 bases between. CDR3 length: 14 amino acids. Germline V gene data show CDR1 as MNHEY and CDR2 as SVGAGI.

The chain combines TRBV4-1 with TRBJ1-5; D is unclear. Germline-derived CDR1 and CDR2 are MGHRA and YSYEKL. The CDR3 has 15 residues. The V end was cut by 1 base, the J end by 0 bases, with 7 bases between. For the CDR3, the DNA is TGCGCCAGCAGCCAAGGGCCCCTTAGCAATCAGCCCCAGCATTTT. This translates into CASSQGPLSNQPQHF.

In its sample, this clone is medium-sized. The CDR3 loop is CASSQERNTEAFF. The CDR3 coding sequence is TGTGCCAGCAGCCAAGAGAGGAACACTGAAGCTTTCTTT. This chain joins TRBV4-2 and TRBJ1-1; D not resolved. The germline CDR1 and CDR2 sequences are LGHNA and YNFKEQ. The CDR3 is 13 residues long. V was clipped by 0 bases and J by 1 base, with 3 bases between them.

This clone appeared a single time. The chain has TRBV6-1 and TRBJ2-1; TRBD2 agrees at 8 bases. The V gene's germline CDR1 is MNHNS and CDR2 SASEGT. This CDR3 comprises 15 residues. The V gene end was trimmed by 2 bases and the J gene end by 6 bases; junction bases not matched to a gene: 6. In nucleotides, the CDR3 is TGTGCCAGCAGTGAACGGGCTAGCGGGTCCAATGAGCAGTTCTTC. This codes for CASSERASGSNEQFF.

This CDR3 reads CASSFGQGDGYTF. The CDR3 bases are TGTGCCAGCAGTTTCGGACAGGGCGATGGCTACACCTTC. The chain couples TRBV7-9 to TRBJ1-2; TRBD1 matches 8 bases. The CDR3 runs 13 residues. Looked up from germline, CDR1 is SEHNR and CDR2 is FQNEAQ (reference sequence). With V trimmed by 6 bases and J by 6 bases, 6 bases remained unmatched.

CDR3 loop: CASSPTGAGTDTQYF. CDR3 nucleotide sequence: TGTGCCAGCAGCCCGACAGGCGCGGGCACAGATACGCAGTATTTT. The gene calls are TRBV25-1 and TRBJ2-3; D may be TRBD1 (6 bases). The CDR3 covers 15 residues. Germline V gives CDR1 MGHDK, CDR2 SYGVNS. Trimming stripped 6 bases from V and 1 base from J, with 14 bases between.

The genes are TRBV7-9 and TRBJ1-1, with D hard to call. Germline-derived CDR1 and CDR2 are SEHNR and FQNEAQ (reference sequence). Trimming shortened V by 5 bases and J by 1 base, and 14 bases separated the two germline ends. The CDR3 is made up of 15 amino acids. For the CDR3, the DNA is TGTGCCAGCAGCGCGGGCCCGGAAAAGAACACTGAAGCTTTCTTT. Amino acid sequence: CASSAGPEKNTEAFF.